Each of the 29 T cell receptor beta chains below was sequenced from the same sample in a study of CD8+ T cells in alopecia areata. The treatment is: oral pan-JAK inhibitor, 5-10 mg twice daily. Extracted RNA was reverse transcribed into cDNA, the sequencing template. TCRdb's copy holds only in-frame clones and misses some; the assay was immunoSEQ multiplex PCR. The data contain fewer than 250,000 clones, less than 45% of them singletons. This material consisted of CD4+ T cells sorted from blood, taken at approximately week 36, from a patient treated with tofacitinib. These receptors were collected from a human donor with alopecia areata.

The chain links TRBV9 to TRBJ2-7; TRBD2 agrees at 10 bases. Germline trimming cut 0 bases from V and 0 bases from J; bases unmatched to any gene: 3. CDR1 and CDR2 (germline): SGDLS, YYNGEE. This CDR3 is built from 16 residues. This CDR3 reads CASSVEAGGSSYEQYF. The CDR3 coding sequence is TGTGCCAGCAGCGTAGAAGCGGGAGGGAGCTCCTACGAGCAGTACTTC.

The chain uses TRBV5-4 and TRBJ1-2, with D perhaps TRBD1 (6 bases). Trimming took off 5 bases at V and 8 bases at J, with 16 bases between the two ends. The CDR3 loop spans 13 amino acids. CDR1 and CDR2 from the germline V gene are SGHNT and YYREEE (reference sequence). This CDR3 is CASRPNRVGGYTF. The CDR3 bases are TGTGCCAGCAGACCGAACAGGGTCGGCGGCTACACCTTC.

The chain employs TRBV12-2 and TRBJ1-2. TRBV12-2 is recorded as a pseudogene. The CDR3 is 14 residues long. The CDR3 DNA reads as TGTGCAAGTCCCGACCCACGGGTACGCTATGGCTACACCTTC. Amino acids: CASPDPRVRYGYTF.

This rearrangement joins TRBV2 to TRBJ2-3; no definite D call. Germline values: CDR1 SNHLY, CDR2 FYNNEI. Trimming cost V 5 bases and J 2 bases, with 14 bases left between them. This CDR3 is 15 amino acids long. CDR3 sequence reads: CASSQMLGLTDTQYF. The CDR3, as DNA: TGTGCCAGCAGTCAAATGCTAGGCCTCACAGATACGCAGTATTTT.

The V gene is TRBV5-1, the J gene TRBJ2-2; 15 nucleotides align to TRBD2. Per the germline V gene, CDR1 is SGHRS and CDR2 is YFSETQ. CDR3 length: 16 amino acids. J was trimmed by 5 bases and V by 3 bases; bases with no gene match: 2. CDR3 loop: CASSWGTSGRTGELFF. The CDR3, as DNA: TGCGCCAGCAGCTGGGGGACTAGCGGGAGGACCGGGGAGCTGTTTTTT. Full variable domain (missing parts from reference TRBV5-1 and TRBJ2-2): KAGVTQTPRYLIKTRGQQVTLSCSPISGHRSVSWYQQTPGQGLQFLFEYFSETQRNKGNFPGRFSGRQFSNSRSEMNVSTLELGDSALYLCASSWGTSGRTGELFFGEGSRLTVL.

The rearrangement links TRBV6-6 to TRBJ2-7; possible D gene TRBD1, 5 bases. The CDR3 contains 15 residues. Per the germline V gene, CDR1 is MNHNY and CDR2 is SVGAGI (reference sequence). The germline V and J ends were trimmed by 2 bases and 0 bases, with 11 bases remaining between them. The CDR3 here is CASSYDSQSSYEQYF. The DNA of the CDR3 is TGTGCCAGCAGTTACGACAGCCAAAGCTCCTACGAGCAGTACTTC.

CDR3 region: CASALAEYNEQFF. In DNA form, the CDR3 reads TGTGCCAGCGCACTAGCGGAGTACAATGAGCAGTTCTTC. V is TRBV7-3 and J is TRBJ2-1; 8 bases fit TRBD2. V lost 8 bases, J lost 4 bases, and 4 bases stayed unmatched. CDR3 length: 13 residues. The germline gives CDR1 SGHTA, CDR2 FQGTGA.

The chain recombines TRBV7-3 with TRBJ2-5, with D perhaps TRBD1 or TRBD2 (5 bases each). The germline V gene has CDR1 SGHTA and CDR2 FQGTGA. V lost 5 bases to trimming and J lost 5 bases, with 18 bases between them. The CDR3 consists of 15 residues. In nucleotides, the CDR3 is TGTGCCAGCAGCCCTGTGGGGGATACCAAGGAGACCCAGTACTTC. The encoded protein is CASSPVGDTKETQYF. Combining the CDR3 with reference TRBV7-3 and TRBJ2-5 gives the whole variable domain GAGVSQTPSNKVTEKGKYVELRCDPISGHTALYWYRQSLGQGPEFLIYFQGTGAADDSGLPNDRFFAVRPEGSVSTLKIQRTERGDSAVYLCASSPVGDTKETQYFGPGTRLLVL.

The J gene is TRBJ2-3, the V gene TRBV29-1, with D perhaps being TRBD1 or TRBD2 (6 bases each). Germline values: CDR1 SQVTM, CDR2 ANQGSEA. The CDR3 extends over 13 amino acids. V dropped 6 bases and J dropped 5 bases, with 15 bases sitting between them. The CDR3 sequence: CSVKGGAGDTQYF. The CDR3 bases are TGCAGCGTGAAAGGGGGAGCGGGAGATACGCAGTATTTT.

This clone turned up a few times. The V gene is TRBV10-3, the J gene TRBJ2-3, with TRBD1 matching over 7 bases. After removal of 5 bases from V and 0 bases from J, the junction contained 5 bases not matched to a gene. The CDR3 covers 15 residues. Germline V lookup: CDR1 ENHRY, CDR2 SYGVKD. The CDR3 region is CAISSTGVSTDTQYF. Written as DNA, the CDR3 is TGTGCCATCAGTTCAACAGGGGTCAGCACAGATACGCAGTATTTT.

This clone came up a few times. The CDR3, as DNA: TGTGCCAGCAGTGAGATAATTACAGGGTTGCAGTTCTTC. Translation: CASSEIITGLQFF. This sequence joins TRBV6-5 and TRBJ2-1; perhaps TRBD1 as D (6 bases). The CDR3 extends over 13 amino acids. The V and J ends lost 5 bases and 12 bases respectively, with 17 bases between them. Germline V gene sequence: CDR1 MNHEY, CDR2 SVGAGI.

The J gene is TRBJ2-1, the V gene TRBV4-1; 8 bases line up with TRBD2. V lost 3 bases and J lost 4; bases outside the gene matches: 2. The germline V gene has CDR1 MGHRA and CDR2 YSYEKL. The CDR3 consists of 14 residues. Here the CDR3 reads CASSHASGYNEQFF. The CDR3 DNA follows: TGCGCCAGCAGCCATGCTAGCGGGTACAATGAGCAGTTCTTC.

The table lists this clone with a count of one. The chain joins TRBV30 to TRBJ2-3; a weak D match, TRBD2 (7 bases). The CDR3 sequence is 17 residues long. V gave up 1 base and J gave up 4 bases, with 21 bases separating them. Germline V gene sequence: CDR1 GTSNPN, CDR2 SVGIG (reference sequence). CDR3 in DNA: TGTGCCTGGAGTGCCCCCGAGGGGGGGCGCCGTCCAGATACGCAGTATTTT. Translation: CAWSAPEGGRRPDTQYF.

In this sample, this clone turned up a few times. The V gene is TRBV4-1, the J gene TRBJ2-5; the match to TRBD2 covers 13 bases. V was pared by 4 bases and J by 0 bases, with 8 bases of the junction left unmatched. The CDR3 runs to 18 residues. In germline, CDR1 is MGHRA, CDR2 YSYEKL. The CDR3 DNA reads TGCGCCAGCAGCCCCGGGACTAGCGGGGCTTCGTACCAAGAGACCCAGTACTTC. It is translated as CASSPGTSGASYQETQYF.

The gene calls are TRBV6-5 and TRBJ2-7; 7 bases fit TRBD1. Trimming at V came to 6 bases and at J to 3 bases, leaving 8 bases not matched to a gene. Germline V CDR1 and CDR2: MNHEY, SVGAGI. The length of the CDR3 is 14 residues. CDR3 loop: CASSPDRASYEQYF. The CDR3 nucleotides read TGTGCCAGCAGCCCCGACAGGGCAAGCTACGAGCAGTACTTC.

The V gene is TRBV7-2, the J gene TRBJ2-7; D gene uncertain. In germline, CDR1 is SGHTA, CDR2 FQGNSA. Trimming pared 0 bases from V and 7 bases from J, leaving 10 bases between. CDR3 length: 13 residues. The CDR3 DNA reads as TGTGCCAGCAGCTTAGCGCTCCGTGGTGAGCAGTACTTC. It specifies CASSLALRGEQYF.

J is TRBJ2-6 and V is TRBV25-1, with D maybe TRBD2 (6 bases). V dropped 1 base and J dropped 4 bases, with 11 bases sitting between them. The germline gives CDR1 MGHDK, CDR2 SYGVNS. This CDR3 comprises 16 residues. Here the CDR3 reads CASSEFRGAGANVLTF. The DNA of the CDR3 is TGTGCCAGCAGTGAATTCCGCGGGGCAGGGGCCAACGTCCTGACTTTC.

A note on this clone: With a much larger clone just one base away, this may be a read error. The rearrangement links TRBV13 to TRBJ2-5; unclear D gene. The CDR3 is 11 amino acids. V lost 2 bases and J 4 bases, leaving 2 bases between the germline ends. CDR1 and CDR2 (germline): PRHDT, FYEKMQ (reference sequence). The CDR3 sequence is CASSLSETQYF. In DNA form, the CDR3 reads TGTGCCAGCAGCTTATCAGAGACCCAGTACTTC. The complete variable domain, with remaining parts taken from reference TRBV13 and TRBJ2-5, reads AAGVIQSPRHLIKEKRETATLKCYPIPRHDTVYWYQQGPGQDPQFLISFYEKMQSDKGSIPDRFSAQQFSDYHSELNMSSLELGDSALYFCASSLSETQYFGPGTRLLVL.

Details on this clone: The junction departs from the called germline gene at one end, perhaps through a read error. This chain uses TRBV4-2 with TRBJ2-1; 8 nucleotides match TRBD2. Germline CDR1 and CDR2: LGHNA and YNFKEQ. This CDR3 is built from 13 residues. As DNA, the CDR3 is TGTGCCAGCAGCCAACTGACCACGACTAGCGCGATCTTC. Encoded protein: CASSQLTTTSAIF.

The chain recombines TRBV28 with TRBJ2-5; no reliable D call. Germline CDR1 is MDHEN and CDR2 is SYDVKM. Trimming stripped 6 bases from V and 0 bases from J, with 17 bases between. This CDR3 has 16 amino acids. In nucleotides, the CDR3 is TGTGCCAGCAGGACCAGTTTACTACGGTACCAAGAGACCCAGTACTTC. Translation gives CASRTSLLRYQETQYF.

This chain joins TRBV4-2 and TRBJ2-7, with 8 bases lining up with TRBD1. Germline V lookup: CDR1 LGHNA, CDR2 YNFKEQ. The CDR3 runs 13 residues. J gave up 3 bases and V 5 bases, and 3 bases lay outside the gene matches. CDR3 DNA sequence: TGTGCCAGCAGCAACGGACAGGGCTACGAGCAGTACTTC. Translated: CASSNGQGYEQYF.

V is TRBV6-5 and J is TRBJ1-1; D gene uncertain. V dropped 5 bases and J dropped 1 base, with 14 bases sitting between them. This CDR3 spans 15 amino acids. CDR1 is MNHEY, CDR2 SVGAGI, per germline. Here the CDR3 reads CASSRLGRRNTEAFF. The CDR3 nucleotides read TGTGCCAGCAGTAGGCTAGGACGGAGGAACACTGAAGCTTTCTTT.

This chain uses TRBV6-5 with TRBJ2-1; no firm D call. The V end lost 7 bases, the J end lost 0 bases, and 4 bases lay between the germline ends. CDR3 size: 12 residues. The V gene's germline CDR1 is MNHEY and CDR2 SVGAGI. CDR3 coding DNA: TGTGCCAGCAAGTCCTCCTACAATGAGCAGTTCTTC. It codes for CASKSSYNEQFF.

This sequence joins TRBV6-5 and TRBJ2-7; 8 bases align to TRBD2. The CDR3 contains 14 residues. The V gene's germline CDR1 is MNHEY and CDR2 SVGAGI. The V gene end was trimmed by 6 bases and the J gene end by 3 bases; junction bases not matched to a gene: 7. The CDR3 loop reads CASSRKAGVYEQYF. Written as DNA, the CDR3 is TGTGCCAGCAGCCGAAAAGCGGGGGTCTACGAGCAGTACTTC.

V usage is TRBV7-2 and J usage is TRBJ1-2, with 7 bases fitting TRBD1. J was trimmed by 5 bases and V by 1 base; bases with no gene match: 4. The CDR3 has 14 amino acids. The germline gives CDR1 SGHTA, CDR2 FQGNSA. CDR3 sequence: CASSLGTGQYGYTF. CDR3 coding DNA: TGTGCCAGCAGCTTAGGGACGGGACAGTATGGCTACACCTTC.

This clone was seen just once. The V and J genes are TRBV7-7 and TRBJ2-1; 11 bases agree with TRBD1. The CDR3 covers 15 residues. V lost 2 bases to trimming and J lost 8 bases; unmatched junction nucleotides: 5. The germline gives CDR1 SSHAT, CDR2 FNYEAQ (reference sequence). CDR3 sequence: CASSLRGQGGDEQFF. The DNA of the CDR3 is TGTGCCAGCAGCTTAAGGGGACAGGGGGGCGATGAGCAGTTCTTC.

The chain carries TRBV5-4 and TRBJ1-2; the D is unclear. The germline V gene has CDR1 SGHNT and CDR2 YYREEE (reference sequence). Deletions cut 2 bases from V and 7 bases from J, with 12 bases between. The CDR3 contains 13 residues. The CDR3 DNA reads TGTGCCAGCAGCTTACTGAAGGGTCGTGGCTACACCTTC. Its protein is CASSLLKGRGYTF.

The V gene is TRBV6-5, the J gene TRBJ2-7; the D is unclear. V lost 5 bases and J lost 4, with 15 bases in between. The CDR3 contains 14 residues. Germline V lookup: CDR1 MNHEY, CDR2 SVGAGI. The CDR3 spells CASSVGSLTYEQYF. CDR3 DNA: TGTGCCAGCAGTGTGGGGTCACTTACGTACGAGCAGTACTTC.

This clone was observed a few times. The genes are TRBV15 and TRBJ2-1, with D tentatively TRBD2 (5 bases). V was shortened by 0 bases and J by 2 bases, with 11 bases between the two germline ends. Germline V CDR1 and CDR2: LNHNV, YYDKDF (reference sequence). This CDR3 comprises 16 residues. CDR3 region: CATSRDLSGAYNEQFF. CDR3 sequence (DNA): TGTGCCACCAGCAGAGATCTAAGCGGAGCCTACAATGAGCAGTTCTTC.